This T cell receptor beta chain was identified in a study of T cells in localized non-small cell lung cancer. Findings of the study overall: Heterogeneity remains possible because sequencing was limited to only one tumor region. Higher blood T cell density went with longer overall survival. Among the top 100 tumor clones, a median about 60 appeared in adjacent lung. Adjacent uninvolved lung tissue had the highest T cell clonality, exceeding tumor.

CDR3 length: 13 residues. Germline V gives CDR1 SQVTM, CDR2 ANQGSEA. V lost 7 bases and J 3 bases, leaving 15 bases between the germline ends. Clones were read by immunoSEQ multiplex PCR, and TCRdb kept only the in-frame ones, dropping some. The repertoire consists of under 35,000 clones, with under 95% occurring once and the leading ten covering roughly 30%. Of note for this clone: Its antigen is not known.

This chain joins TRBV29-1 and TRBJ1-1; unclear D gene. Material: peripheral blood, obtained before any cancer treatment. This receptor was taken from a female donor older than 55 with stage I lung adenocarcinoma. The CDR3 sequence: CSAATGRDTEAFF. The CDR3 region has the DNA TGCAGCGCCGCCACGGGTAGGGACACTGAAGCTTTCTTT.